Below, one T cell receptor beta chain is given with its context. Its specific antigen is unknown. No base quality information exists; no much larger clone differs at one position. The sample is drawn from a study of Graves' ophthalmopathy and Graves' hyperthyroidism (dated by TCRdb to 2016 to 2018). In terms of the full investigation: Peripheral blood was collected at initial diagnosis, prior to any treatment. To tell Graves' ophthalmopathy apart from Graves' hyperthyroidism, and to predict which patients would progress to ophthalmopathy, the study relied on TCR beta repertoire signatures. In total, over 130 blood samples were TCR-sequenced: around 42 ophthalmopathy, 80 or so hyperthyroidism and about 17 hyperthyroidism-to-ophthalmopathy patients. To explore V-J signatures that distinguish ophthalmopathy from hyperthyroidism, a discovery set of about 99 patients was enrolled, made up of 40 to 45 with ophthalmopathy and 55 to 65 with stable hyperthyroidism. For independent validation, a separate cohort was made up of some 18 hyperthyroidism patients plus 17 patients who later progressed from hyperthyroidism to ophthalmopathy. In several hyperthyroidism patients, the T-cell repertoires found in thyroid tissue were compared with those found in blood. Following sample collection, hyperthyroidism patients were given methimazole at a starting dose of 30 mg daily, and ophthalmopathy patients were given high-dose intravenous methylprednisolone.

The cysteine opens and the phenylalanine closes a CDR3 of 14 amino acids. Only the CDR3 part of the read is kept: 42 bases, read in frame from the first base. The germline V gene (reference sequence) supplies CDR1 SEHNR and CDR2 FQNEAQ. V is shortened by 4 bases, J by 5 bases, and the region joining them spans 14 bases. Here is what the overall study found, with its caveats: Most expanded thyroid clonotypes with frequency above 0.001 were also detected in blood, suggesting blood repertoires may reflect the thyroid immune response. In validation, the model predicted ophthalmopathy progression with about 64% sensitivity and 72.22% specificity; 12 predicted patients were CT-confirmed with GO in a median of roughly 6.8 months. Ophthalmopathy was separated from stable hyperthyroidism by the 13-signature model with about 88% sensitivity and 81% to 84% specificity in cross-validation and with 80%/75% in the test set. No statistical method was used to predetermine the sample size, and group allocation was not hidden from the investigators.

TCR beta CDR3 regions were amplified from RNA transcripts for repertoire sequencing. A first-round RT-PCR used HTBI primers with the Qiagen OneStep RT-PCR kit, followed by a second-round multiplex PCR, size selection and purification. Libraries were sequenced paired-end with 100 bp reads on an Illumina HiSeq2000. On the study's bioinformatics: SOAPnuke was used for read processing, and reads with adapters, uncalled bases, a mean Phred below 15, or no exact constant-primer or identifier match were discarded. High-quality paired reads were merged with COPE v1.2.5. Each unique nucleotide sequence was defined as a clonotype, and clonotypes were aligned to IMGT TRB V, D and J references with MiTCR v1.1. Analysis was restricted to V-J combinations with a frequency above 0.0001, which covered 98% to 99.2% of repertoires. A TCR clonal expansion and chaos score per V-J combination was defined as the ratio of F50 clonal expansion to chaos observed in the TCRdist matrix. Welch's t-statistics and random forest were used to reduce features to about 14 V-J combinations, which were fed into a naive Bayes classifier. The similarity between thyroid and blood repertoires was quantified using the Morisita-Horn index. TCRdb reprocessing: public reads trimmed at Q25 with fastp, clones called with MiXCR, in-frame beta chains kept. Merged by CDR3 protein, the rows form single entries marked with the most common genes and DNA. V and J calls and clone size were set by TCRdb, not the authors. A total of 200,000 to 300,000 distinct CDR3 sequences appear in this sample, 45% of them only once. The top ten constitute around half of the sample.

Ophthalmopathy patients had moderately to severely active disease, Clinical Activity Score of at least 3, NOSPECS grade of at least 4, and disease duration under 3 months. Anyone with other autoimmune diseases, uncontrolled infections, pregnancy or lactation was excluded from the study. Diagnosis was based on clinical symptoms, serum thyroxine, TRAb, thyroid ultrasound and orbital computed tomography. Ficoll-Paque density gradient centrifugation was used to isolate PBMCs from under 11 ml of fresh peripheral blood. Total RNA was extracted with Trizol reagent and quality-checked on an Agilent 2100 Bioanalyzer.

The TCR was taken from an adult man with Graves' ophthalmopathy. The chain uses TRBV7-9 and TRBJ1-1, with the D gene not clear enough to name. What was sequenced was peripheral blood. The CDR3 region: CASSSLSHNTEAFF. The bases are TGTGCCAGCAGCTCTCTAAGCCACAATACTGAAGCTTTCTTT.